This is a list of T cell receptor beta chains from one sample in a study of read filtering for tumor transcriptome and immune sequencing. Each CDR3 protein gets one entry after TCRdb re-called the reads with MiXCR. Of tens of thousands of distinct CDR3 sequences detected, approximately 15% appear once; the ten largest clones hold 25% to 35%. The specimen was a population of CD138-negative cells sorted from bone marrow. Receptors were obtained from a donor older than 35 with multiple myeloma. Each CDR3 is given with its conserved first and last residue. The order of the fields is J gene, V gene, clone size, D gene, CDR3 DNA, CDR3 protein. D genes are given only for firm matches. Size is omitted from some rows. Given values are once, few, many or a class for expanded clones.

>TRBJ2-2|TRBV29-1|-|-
TGCAGCGTCCGAGCGACCGGGGAGCTGTTTTTT
CSVRATGELFF
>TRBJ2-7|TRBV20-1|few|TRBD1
TGCAGTGCTAGAGGGGGGGCCTCGGGACAGGGGGCGTACGAGCAGTACTTC
CSARGGASGQGAYEQYF
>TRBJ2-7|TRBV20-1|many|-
TGCAGTGCTAGAGTGCGGGACGACGAGCAGTACTTC
CSARVRDDEQYF
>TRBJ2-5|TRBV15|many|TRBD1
TGTGCCACCAGCAGAGATTCCGGGACAGAGCAAGAGACCCAGTACTTC
CATSRDSGTEQETQYF
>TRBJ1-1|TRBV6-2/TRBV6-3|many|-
TGTGCCAGCAGTGACAGAGGCACTGAAGCTTTCTTT
CASSDRGTEAFF
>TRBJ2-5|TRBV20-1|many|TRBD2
TGCAGTGCGGAGGCGCTCGTCCTTACCCGGACTAGCGGATTTCAAGAGACCCAGTACTTC
CSAEALVLTRTSGFQETQYF
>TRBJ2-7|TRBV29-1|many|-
TGCAGCGTTGTGCTGGGGGCATACGAGCAGTACTTC
CSVVLGAYEQYF
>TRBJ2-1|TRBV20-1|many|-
TGCAGTGCTAGAAAGCAACGGGAGAAATACAATGAGCAGTTCTTC
CSARKQREKYNEQFF
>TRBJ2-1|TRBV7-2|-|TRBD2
TGTGCCAGCAGCTCTATAGCGGGGCGGGTTTACAATGAGCAGTTCTTC
CASSSIAGRVYNEQFF
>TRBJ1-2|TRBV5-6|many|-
TGTGCCAGCAGCCCGGGGACTGATCCTGGCTACACCTTC
CASSPGTDPGYTF
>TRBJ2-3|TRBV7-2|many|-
TGTGCCAGCAGCTTAGCTAGCGGCCCGCTGTATACGCAGTATTTT
CASSLASGPLYTQYF
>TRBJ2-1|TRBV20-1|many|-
TGCAGTGCCGGCCGAGACAGGAATGAGCAGTTCTTC
CSAGRDRNEQFF
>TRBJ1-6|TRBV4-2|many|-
TGTGCCAGCAGCCAAGATCGTGGGCTTACTAATTCACCCCTCCACTTT
CASSQDRGLTNSPLHF
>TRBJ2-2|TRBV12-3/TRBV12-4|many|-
TGTGCCAGCAGTTTCGGTAGCGCGAACACCGGGGAGCTGTTTTTT
CASSFGSANTGELFF
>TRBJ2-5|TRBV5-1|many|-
TGCGCCAGCAGCCGTGCAGGGGATCAAGAGACCCAGTACTTC
CASSRAGDQETQYF
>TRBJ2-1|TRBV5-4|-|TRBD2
TGTGCCAGCAGCTCAGCTAGCGGGAGGGGCAATGAGCAGTTCTTC
CASSSASGRGNEQFF
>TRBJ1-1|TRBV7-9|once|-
TGTGCCAGCAGCTTGGATCAGGTGAACACTGAAGCTTTCTTT
CASSLDQVNTEAFF
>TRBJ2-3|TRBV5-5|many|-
TGTGCCAGCAGCTTGGGGGAGGCCCCTAGCACAGATACGCAGTATTTT
CASSLGEAPSTDTQYF
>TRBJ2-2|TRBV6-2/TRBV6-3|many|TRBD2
TGTGCCAGCACATTGGGGCCGGGAGGTCAAACCGGGGAGCTGTTTTTT
CASTLGPGGQTGELFF
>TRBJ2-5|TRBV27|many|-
TGTGCCAGCAGTTTCCGGGAGGAGACCCAGTACTTC
CASSFREETQYF
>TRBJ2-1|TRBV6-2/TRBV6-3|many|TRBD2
TGTGCCAGCAGATCTAGCGGGAGTGCCTACAATGAGCAGTTCTTC
CASRSSGSAYNEQFF
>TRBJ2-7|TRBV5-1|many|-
TGCGCCAGCAGCTTGGCAGGGGGGTCGGCCCACGAGCAGTACTTC
CASSLAGGSAHEQYF
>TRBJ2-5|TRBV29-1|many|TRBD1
TGCAGCGTTAAAACCGGGACAGGGTTCAGGACCCAGTACTTC
CSVKTGTGFRTQYF
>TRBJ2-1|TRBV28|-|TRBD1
TGTGCCAGCAGCCCCATCGACAGGGAACCCCACAGTGAGCAGTTCTTC
CASSPIDREPHSEQFF
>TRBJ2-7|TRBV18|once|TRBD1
TGTGCCAGCTCCCGACAGGGGAACTACGAGCGGTACTTC
CASSRQGNYERYF
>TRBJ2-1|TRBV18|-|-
TGTGCCAGCTCAAAGCAGGGGGGCAATGAGCAGTTCTTC
CASSKQGGNEQFF